What follows is one T cell receptor beta chain and its context. Its specificity is not known. Unique molecular identifiers tagged the TCRbeta library. TCRdb reprocessed the PCR reads with MiXCR, giving one entry per CDR3 protein. The table includes around 230,000 distinct CDR3 sequences, more than 15% detected once. These data come from a study of T-cell reconstitution after alpha-beta-depleted transplantation in children. This CDR3 region has 15 residues. Germline V gene lookup returns CDR1 SGHDT and CDR2 YYEEEE. V shed 0 bases and J shed 2 bases, with 11 bases lying between them. General study points: Hyperexpanded clones declined; after one year, newly produced T cells mostly supplied diversity.

The material was PBMCs, mostly from graft donor cells, obtained 360 days after TCRalphabeta/CD19-depleted stem cell transplant. This clonotype was sampled from a male patient between 2 and 9 years old who had a stem cell transplant for acute lymphoblastic leukemia, so the T cells may come from the graft donor. The chain joins TRBV5-6 to TRBJ2-5; D is uncertain. The CDR3, as DNA: TGTGCCAGCAGCTTGGTTCTGGTGCATCAAGAGACCCAGTACTTC. The encoded protein is CASSLVLVHQETQYF.